The 11 T cell receptor beta chains given below trace back to one sample, sequenced in a study of CD8 T cells in ankylosing spondylitis (TCRdb year 2017). Receptor libraries were prepared by 5' RACE. TCRdb names Illumina HiSeq 2500 as the instrument used. Clones were called with MiXCR by TCRdb after fastp trimmed the public reads at Q25, and only in-frame beta chains were retained. Each CDR3 protein gets just one entry, which takes the most common genes and DNA from the rows behind it. Within this sample are around 120,000 distinct CDR3 sequences, with approximately 9.7% of them counted one time only. Together, the top ten hold approximately 3.3% of the sample. The sequenced sample was blood, either unsorted or a sorted T cell fraction (not recorded which). Every receptor here comes from a male donor with ankylosing spondylitis or in good health (not recorded which).

The V gene is TRBV4-3, the J gene TRBJ2-1, with 11 bases aligning to TRBD1. The CDR3 length is 16 residues. The V segment lost 5 bases and the J segment 7 bases; nucleotides outside the gene matches: 10. CDR1 and CDR2 from the germline V gene are LGHNA and YSLEER. CDR3 sequence reads: CASSADRGRERNEQFF. The CDR3 DNA is TGCGCCAGCAGCGCGGACAGGGGGCGGGAGAGGAATGAGCAGTTCTTC.

This clonotype was counted ten times or more. DNA for the CDR3: TGCAGCGTTGAAAGGGACGGACCTTACGAGCAGTACTTC. Translation gives CSVERDGPYEQYF. The chain joins TRBV29-1 to TRBJ2-7; the D gene could be TRBD1 or TRBD2 (5 bases each). This CDR3 is built from 13 residues. Trimming removed 2 bases from V and 4 bases from J, with 12 bases in between. Germline V gene lookup returns CDR1 SQVTM and CDR2 ANQGSEA.

In its sample, this clonotype was seen a few times. V is TRBV7-9 and J is TRBJ2-3; 9 bases fit TRBD2. J gave up 1 base and V 5 bases, and 1 base lay outside the gene matches. In germline, CDR1 is SEHNR, CDR2 FQNEAQ (reference sequence). CDR3 length equals 14 residues. The CDR3, as DNA: TGTGCCAGCAGCCGGACTAGCGGCACAGATACGCAGTATTTT. It specifies CASSRTSGTDTQYF. Full variable domain (missing parts from reference TRBV7-9 and TRBJ2-3): DTGVSQNPRHKITKRGQNVTFRCDPISEHNRLYWYRQTLGQGPEFLTYFQNEAQLEKSRLLSDRFSAERPKGSFSTLEIQRTEQGDSAMYLCASSRTSGTDTQYFGPGTRLTVL.

This clonotype was detected only a few times. V usage is TRBV5-1 and J usage is TRBJ2-3; either TRBD1 or TRBD2 may supply D (5 bases each). Trimming pared 7 bases from V and 2 bases from J, leaving 17 bases between. Looked up from germline, CDR1 is SGHRS and CDR2 is YFSETQ. This CDR3 region has 15 residues. The CDR3 protein is CASGTGAHPTDTQYF. DNA for the CDR3: TGCGCCAGCGGAACCGGGGCTCACCCCACAGATACGCAGTATTTT.

The chain is built from TRBV7-3 and TRBJ2-2, with TRBD1 as a possible D gene (7 bases). Per the germline V gene, CDR1 is SGHTA and CDR2 is FQGTGA. This CDR3 region has 16 residues. Trimming cost V 4 bases and J 4 bases, with 16 bases left between them. DNA for the CDR3: TGTGCCAGCAGCTCACCGGAGGGGGCAAGCACCGGGGAGCTGTTTTTT. Protein: CASSSPEGASTGELFF.

The chain carries TRBV9 and TRBJ2-3, with D hard to call. Germline loops: CDR1 SGDLS, CDR2 YYNGEE. This CDR3 spans 15 amino acids. V lost 0 bases, J lost 6 bases, and 14 bases lay in between. The CDR3 is CASSVGSSFSDTQYF. CDR3 nucleotides: TGTGCCAGCAGCGTAGGTAGTAGTTTTTCGGATACGCAGTATTTT.

This clonotype was found many times. The chain links TRBV5-6 to TRBJ2-5; possible D gene TRBD1, 6 bases. V lost 1 base and J lost 3, with 13 bases in between. Germline V gene sequence: CDR1 SGHDT, CDR2 YYEEEE. This CDR3 has 15 amino acids. CDR3 residues: CASSLIGQGKETQYF. The CDR3 DNA sequence: TGTGCCAGCAGCTTGATTGGCCAGGGGAAAGAGACCCAGTACTTC.

In the case of this clonotype: A junction end diverges from the germline sequence, so it may reflect a read error. The chain employs TRBV12-3 or TRBV12-4 and TRBJ2-7; 7 bases are shared with TRBD2. The CDR3 spans 13 residues. CDR3 bases: TGTGCCAGCAGATTAGCGGGCGGATACGAGCAGTACTTC. This codes for CASRLAGGYEQYF.

On this clonotype itself: The junction departs from germline at one end; a sequencing error may be responsible. V usage is TRBV6-5 and J usage is TRBJ2-1; D may be TRBD2 (5 bases). The CDR3 spans 18 residues. CDR1 and CDR2 from the germline V gene are MNHEY and SVGAGI. CDR3 residues: CASSYLGAGGPTHNEHFF. The CDR3 DNA follows: TGTGCCAGCAGTTACTTGGGCGCGGGCGGCCCAACCCACAATGAGCATTTCTTC.

This chain uses TRBV21-1 with TRBJ2-5. TRBV21-1 is marked as a pseudogene. The CDR3 has 14 residues. The CDR3 DNA reads as TGTGCCAGCAGCAGAGTAGGAGCTCAAGAGACCCAGTACTTC. As protein: CASSRVGAQETQYF.

This clonotype has more than one count but fewer than ten. V usage is TRBV5-1 and J usage is TRBJ2-6, with D maybe TRBD2 (6 bases). The ends were cut back, 1 base at V and 0 bases at J, with 8 bases in the middle. The CDR3 is 16 residues long. Germline CDR1 reads SGHRS; CDR2 reads YFSETQ. The CDR3, as DNA: TGCGCCAGCAGCTTGTGGGGGGACTCTGGGGCCAACGTCCTGACTTTC. Encoded protein: CASSLWGDSGANVLTF. The whole variable domain, remainder taken from reference TRBV5-1 and TRBJ2-6, is KAGVTQTPRYLIKTRGQQVTLSCSPISGHRSVSWYQQTPGQGLQFLFEYFSETQRNKGNFPGRFSGRQFSNSRSEMNVSTLELGDSALYLCASSLWGDSGANVLTFGAGSRLTVL.